The T cell receptor beta chain under discussion was sequenced for a study of cytomegalovirus exposure and HLA in healthy donors. The study, taken as a whole, reports: One variant, a missense change in DCLRE1C, was linked in a later analysis to TCR beta V- and J-gene trimming. Earlier analysis yielded a pattern in which most TCR beta V segments were productive about 87% or about 30% of the time. Immune exposure information available was restricted to CMV serostatus.

Trimming stripped 3 bases from V and 7 bases from J, with 18 bases between. The germline CDR1 and CDR2 sequences are SNHLY and FYNNEI. CDR3 length: 15 amino acids. Use of 60 Vbeta and 13 Jbeta primers characterized the PCR. TCRdb keeps only in-frame clones here, not all; method: immunoSEQ multiplex PCR. The sample includes 150,000 to 200,000 clones, roughly 85% of them seen just once. Note on this clone: Its specificity is unknown. No conserved phenylalanine or tryptophan ends this CDR3, so it is likely a read error.

V gene TRBV2 combines with J gene TRBJ1-2, with D unresolved. The clonotype was recovered from a woman aged 45-60 years in good health and CMV-seropositive. Material for sequencing was PBMCs. CDR3 sequence: CASSDVDETSSGYTL. For the CDR3, the DNA is TGTGCCAGCAGTGATGTCGATGAGACTTCGAGTGGCTACACCCTC.